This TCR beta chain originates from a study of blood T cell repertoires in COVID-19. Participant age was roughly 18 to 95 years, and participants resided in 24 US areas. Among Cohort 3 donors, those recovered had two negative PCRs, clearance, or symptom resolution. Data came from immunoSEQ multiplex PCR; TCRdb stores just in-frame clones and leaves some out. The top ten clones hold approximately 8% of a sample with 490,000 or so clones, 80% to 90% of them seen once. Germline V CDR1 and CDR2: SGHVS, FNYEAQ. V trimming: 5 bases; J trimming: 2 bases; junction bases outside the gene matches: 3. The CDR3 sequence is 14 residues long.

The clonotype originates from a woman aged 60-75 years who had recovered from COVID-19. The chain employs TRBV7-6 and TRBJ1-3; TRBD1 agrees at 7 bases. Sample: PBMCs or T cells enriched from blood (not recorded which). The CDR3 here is CASSPGGTGNTIYF. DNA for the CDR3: TGTGCCAGCAGCCCAGGGGGGACTGGAAACACCATATATTTT.